This is a list of T cell receptor beta chains from one sample in a study of shared clonotypes between healthy human individuals. Sequencing used immunoSEQ multiplex PCR; TCRdb keeps in-frame clones, though not all of them. Of some 580,000 clones listed, more than 95% were seen once; the top ten hold about 0.06%. Sequencing used naive CD4+ T cells sorted from blood. The receptors shown here come from a woman in her twenties or thirties in good health. Each CDR3 is given with its conserved first and last residue. Each record gives: J gene, V gene, clone size, D gene, CDR3 DNA, CDR3 protein. D genes are given only for firm matches. Clone sizes are given selectively: once, few, many, or a class where the clone is expanded.

TRBJ2-2 | TRBV5-6 | . | TRBD2 | TGTGCCAGCAGCGGAGGGACTAGCGTAGCGGAGCTGTTTTTT | CASSGGTSVAELFF
TRBJ1-4 | TRBV21-1 | . | . | TGTGCCAGCAGCAAATCGCACAGGGTCAGAAATGAAAAACTGTTTTTT | CASSKSHRVRNEKLFF
TRBJ2-3 | TRBV28 | . | . | TGTGCCAGCAGTTTTCGTTTGAGTGTAGATACGCAGTATTTT | CASSFRLSVDTQYF
TRBJ2-7 | TRBV28 | . | . | TGTGCCAGCAGTTTCAGGTACGAGCAGTACTTC | CASSFRYEQYF
TRBJ2-5 | TRBV7-9 | . | TRBD1 | TGTGCCAGCAGCTCGGGACAGGGGGCGCGTGAGACCCAGTACTTC | CASSSGQGARETQYF
TRBJ2-1 | TRBV5-4 | . | . | TGTGCCAGCAGCTTGGCCCTAGCTGCAAACAATGAGCAGTTCTTC | CASSLALAANNEQFF
TRBJ2-7 | TRBV27 | . | . | TGTGCCAGCAGCCGGGACATCTCCGAGCAGTACTTC | CASSRDISEQYF
TRBJ1-3 | TRBV2 | . | . | TGTGCCAGCAGTGAAAGGGAAGCGAACACCATATATTTT | CASSEREANTIYF
TRBJ2-7 | TRBV2 | . | TRBD2 | TGTGCCAGCAGTGAAGTTCGGACTAGCAGCGAGCAGTACTTC | CASSEVRTSSEQYF
TRBJ2-1 | TRBV10-1 | . | TRBD2 | TGCGCCAGCAGTGAGTCGAGGGGGACTAGCGGTAGGAATGAGCAGTTCTTC | CASSESRGTSGRNEQFF
TRBJ2-7 | TRBV2 | . | TRBD1 | TGTGCCAGCAGTGGACAGGGGAGCTCCTACGAGCAGTACTTC | CASSGQGSSYEQYF
TRBJ1-3 | TRBV27 | . | TRBD1 | TGTGCCAGCAGTATAACAGGGGCGGGCTCTGGAAACACCATATATTTT | CASSITGAGSGNTIYF
TRBJ1-4 | TRBV5-1 | . | TRBD1 | TGCGCCAGCAGATCGGGACAGACAATTAATGAAAAACTGTTTTTT | CASRSGQTINEKLFF
TRBJ2-3 | TRBV15 | . | TRBD1 | TGTGCCACCAGCAGAGAAGGGACAGGGGTGGATACGCAGTATTTT | CATSREGTGVDTQYF
TRBJ2-1 | TRBV28 | . | TRBD2 | TGTGCCAGCATGGGAGGGGATAGCTCCTACAATGAGCAGTTCTTC | CASMGGDSSYNEQFF
TRBJ1-5 | TRBV29-1 | . | . | TGCAGCGTGGGGGGGGGCAGCAATCAGCCCCAGCATTTT | CSVGGGSNQPQHF
TRBJ2-4 | TRBV10-3 | . | . | TGTGCCATCAGTGAGGGGGCTTGGGACATTCAGTACTTC | CAISEGAWDIQYF
TRBJ1-1 | TRBV28 | . | . | TGTGCCAGCAGTTCCCCGGGGCGAGGGAACACTGAAGCTTTCTTT | CASSSPGRGNTEAFF
TRBJ2-7 | TRBV28 | . | TRBD2 | TGTGCCACCTTACCACCGGGACTAGCGGGAGGCAAGGTCTACGAGCAGTACTTC | CATLPPGLAGGKVYEQYF
TRBJ2-7 | TRBV27 | . | TRBD1 | TGTGCCAGCAGCCGATCCGGGACAGGGAACGAGCAGTACTTC | CASSRSGTGNEQYF
TRBJ2-1 | TRBV2 | . | TRBD2 | TGTGCCAGCAGCTCCTCTAGCGGTCCGGCGTCCAATGAGCAGTTCTTC | CASSSSSGPASNEQFF
TRBJ1-6 | TRBV28 | once | . | TGTGCCAGCAGCCCAAGCGGGTATTCACCCCTCCACTTT | CASSPSGYSPLHF
TRBJ2-1 | TRBV18 | . | . | TGTGCCAGCTCACCACCGAGCGGTGAGCAGTTCTTC | CASSPPSGEQFF
TRBJ2-3 | TRBV6-1 | . | . | TGTGCCAGCAGTGTTGGTAACTCTGGCGGAGATACGCAGTATTTT | CASSVGNSGGDTQYF
TRBJ1-1 | TRBV6-5 | . | . | TGTGCCAGCAGTTACGGCAGGCAGAACACTGAAGCTTTCTTT | CASSYGRQNTEAFF
TRBJ1-3 | TRBV19 | . | TRBD1 | TGTGCCAGTAGTATACCCGGGACAGGAAACTCTGGAAACACCATATATTTT | CASSIPGTGNSGNTIYF
TRBJ1-1 | TRBV5-5 | . | . | TGTGCCAGCAGCTTGATTGGGTTGGGACCCATGAACACTGAAGCTTTCTTT | CASSLIGLGPMNTEAFF
TRBJ2-1 | TRBV6-1 | . | . | TGTGCCAGCAGTGCCCAGACCAAGACTGAGCAGTTCTTC | CASSAQTKTEQFF
TRBJ2-7 | TRBV2 | once | TRBD1 | TGTGCCAGCAGTGAACTAGGGACAGGGGTCGCCTACGAGCAGTACTTC | CASSELGTGVAYEQYF
TRBJ1-1 | TRBV7-6 | . | . | TGTGCCAGCAGCTCTACACAGGGACTTGAAGCTTTCTTT | CASSSTQGLEAFF
TRBJ1-4 | TRBV2 | . | TRBD1 | TGTGCCAGCAAGGGACAGCCGACAACTAATGAAAAACTGTTTTTT | CASKGQPTTNEKLFF
TRBJ1-5 | TRBV5-1 | . | TRBD1 | TGCGCCAGCAGCTTAGGACAGGACAATCAGCCCCAGCATTTT | CASSLGQDNQPQHF
TRBJ2-1 | TRBV28 | . | TRBD2 | TGTGCCAGCAGTTTATTTACGGGAGGTGTATACAATGAGCAGTTCTTC | CASSLFTGGVYNEQFF
TRBJ2-4 | TRBV28 | . | . | TGTGCCACATCAGATACCATAGCCAAAAACATTCAGTACTTC | CATSDTIAKNIQYF
TRBJ2-3 | TRBV19 | . | TRBD1 | TGTGCCAGTAGTATGACCGGGACAGGGAGAGGAGATACGCAGTATTTT | CASSMTGTGRGDTQYF
TRBJ2-5 | TRBV2 | . | TRBD1 | TGTGCCAGCAGAGCGACAGGGGGGGTAGAGACCCAGTACTTC | CASRATGGVETQYF
TRBJ1-2 | TRBV28 | . | TRBD1 | TGTGCCAGCAGATCCTCCCGGGACAGGGACTATGGCTACACCTTC | CASRSSRDRDYGYTF
TRBJ1-2 | TRBV5-4 | . | . | TGTGCCAGCAGCCCTGGTGGGGGGAACTATGGCTACACCTTC | CASSPGGGNYGYTF
TRBJ1-4 | TRBV27 | . | . | TGTGCCAGCAGTTTAGAGCCAGGGATCGGTGAAAAACTGTTTTTT | CASSLEPGIGEKLFF
TRBJ2-4 | TRBV14 | once | . | TGTGCCAGCAGCCAAGCGTCCCTAGCCAAAAACATTCAGTACTTC | CASSQASLAKNIQYF
TRBJ2-3 | TRBV6-1 | . | . | TGTGCCAGCAGTGAAGCGACCGGCCGCACAGATACGCAGTATTTT | CASSEATGRTDTQYF
TRBJ2-7 | TRBV4-1 | . | . | TGCGCCAGCAGCCAAGATGGCATTAAGTACTTC | CASSQDGIKYF
TRBJ2-7 | TRBV10-2 | . | TRBD1 | TGCGCCAGCAGTGATCGGTCCCGGCAGGGGGCCTACGAGCAGTACTTC | CASSDRSRQGAYEQYF
TRBJ2-2 | TRBV28 | . | . | TGTGCCAGCACCGTTAGCACCGGGGAGCTGTTTTTT | CASTVSTGELFF
TRBJ2-2 | TRBV28 | . | TRBD1 | TGTGCCCACGGAAGGGCCGGCTGGACAGGGAACACCGGGGAGCTGTTTTTT | CAHGRAGWTGNTGELFF
TRBJ2-7 | TRBV10-3 | . | . | TGTGCCATCAGTGAGTCACAGGCGGCGGTGGCAACCTACGAGCAGTACTTC | CAISESQAAVATYEQYF
TRBJ1-4 | TRBV5-5 | . | . | TGTGCCAGCAGCTTGGGTTTACGCGAAAATGAAAAACTGTTTTTT | CASSLGLRENEKLFF
TRBJ1-1 | TRBV5-1 | . | . | TGCGCCAGCAGTTCTTCTGGGGGGATAGGGACTGAAGCTTTCTTT | CASSSSGGIGTEAFF
TRBJ1-2 | TRBV15 | . | TRBD1 | TGTGCCACCAGCAGTGGACAGGGGGCCTCAGCTTATGGCTACACCTTC | CATSSGQGASAYGYTF
TRBJ1-1 | TRBV2 | once | . | TGTGCCAGCGGAGCAGATGAAGGGACTGAAGCTTTCTTT | CASGADEGTEAFF
TRBJ1-4 | TRBV6-6 | . | . | TGTGCCAGCAGCCCAGGGACATCTAATGAAAAACTGTTTTTT | CASSPGTSNEKLFF
TRBJ2-1 | TRBV5-4 | . | TRBD2 | TGTGCCAGCAGCTCCCAGCGGGAGGGCCACAATGAGCAGTTCTTC | CASSSQREGHNEQFF
TRBJ1-4 | TRBV28 | . | TRBD1 | TGTGCCAGCAGTTCCGCTGACAGGGTAGAAAAACTGTTTTTT | CASSSADRVEKLFF
TRBJ2-5 | TRBV28 | . | TRBD1 | TGTGCCAGCGGGGCCGGGACAGGGGGAGAGACCCAGTACTTC | CASGAGTGGETQYF
TRBJ1-1 | TRBV5-6 | . | TRBD1 | TGTGCCAGCAGCCGGGACAGGGCGAACACTGAAGCTTTCTTT | CASSRDRANTEAFF
TRBJ2-2 | TRBV18 | . | . | TGTGCCAGCTCACCCAGGACAACGAACACCGGGGAGCTGTTTTTT | CASSPRTTNTGELFF
TRBJ1-1 | TRBV6-6 | once | . | TGTGCCAGCAGTCTGCGTCAATATGAAGCTTTCTTT | CASSLRQYEAFF